A single T cell receptor (beta chain) is shown here with its context. Which antigen it targets is not known. No base quality information exists; no much larger clone differs at one position. Using a constant-region primer and ProtoScript II reverse transcriptase, TCRbeta-specific cDNA was reverse-transcribed from about 540 ng total RNA. Construction of the TCRbeta libraries relied on three nested rounds of multiplex PCR, following a slightly modified ARM-PCR procedure. Each of the first two PCR rounds ran for about 10 cycles and used multiplex TRBV1-TRBV30 forward primers together with a Cbeta reverse primer. Sample barcodes and Illumina adapters were added in a final 25-cycle PCR using Deep VentR polymerase. Before sequencing, amplicons of 200-500 bp were gel-purified using a QIAquick gel extraction kit. An Illumina HiSeq 2500 was used to sequence the TCRbeta amplicons with 250-bp paired-end reads. On the study's bioinformatics: Trimmomatic v0.33 was used to quality-trim the reads, and FLASH v1.2.11 was used to merge paired reads so that full CDR3 sequences could be recovered. V, D and J germline segments were assigned to the rearranged TCRbeta sequences by MiGEC v1.2.1b. Clonotype statistics, along with Shannon-Wiener diversity indices, were calculated using VDJtools v1.0.0. To reduce sampling bias, subsequent analyses other than the diversity analysis used only the 250 most abundant clonotypes in each sample. In-frame beta chains were kept once TCRdb had trimmed the public reads at Q25 with fastp and called clones with MiXCR. Identical CDR3 protein sequences are pooled into one entry, listed with their most common genes and DNA. The V and J calls were determined by TCRdb, not by the authors. Present in this sample are about 330,000 distinct CDR3 sequences, about two thirds of which were seen just once. Under 8.5% of the sample rests with the top ten.

This record belongs to a study of tumor-infiltrating lymphocytes in primary liver carcinoma (dated by TCRdb to about 2017). For the study in its entirety: Roughly five patients with histopathologically diagnosed primary liver carcinoma underwent surgical resection in China between November 2015 and March 2016. For each liver tumor, the study sampled five regions along with adjacent normal tissue and blood, and applied TCRbeta repertoire sequencing, expression microarrays and whole-exome sequencing. Hepatocellular carcinoma (four) or combined HCC and intrahepatic cholangiocarcinoma (one) was present in the five patients, who were three men and two women aged 30 to 69 years. The five patients had tumors staged T1-T3 N0M0, with maximum diameters ranging from about 4 to 11 cm. A total of roughly 35 specimens from 5 patients, comprising some 25 tumor regions, 5 adjacent noncancerous liver tissues and 5 peripheral blood samples, were covered by TCRbeta repertoire sequencing. Each sample produced about 3.5 to 8 million productive TCRbeta reads, and read depth showed no significant difference between tissue types. Repertoires from technical replicates were highly reproducible, with mean shared-clone rates roughly 0.89 and correlation coefficients above 0.95.

Here is what the overall study found, with its caveats: The study included only five patients, and the authors note findings should be validated in a larger study. Comparison of CD4+ and CD8+ T cell repertoires was precluded by the use of bulk unsorted samples. The top 250 clones accounted for a significantly greater share of the repertoire in tumors than in blood (p = 0.039). Only the TCR beta chain was sequenced, which likely underestimates true repertoire diversity because unpaired alpha chains were not captured. Consistent with antigen-driven expansion, pairs of tumor regions showed higher repertoire overlap (mean roughly 36%) than either tumor-adjacent pairs (approximately 17%) or tumor-blood pairs (about 14%).

Blood RNA was extracted from unsorted whole blood using TRIzol reagent, and germline DNA was obtained with the DNeasy Blood & Tissue kit. Chronic HBV infection was present in the patients, and the patients were treatment-naive at sampling. About 3.6 milliliters of peripheral blood were collected into K2EDTA tubes before surgery. The CDR3 runs 15 residues from the cysteine to the phenylalanine. The only DNA kept is the CDR3, 45 bases in frame from the first base. CDR1 is given as SGHNT and CDR2 as YENEEA, both from the germline V gene. V is shortened by 1 base, J by 10 bases, and the region joining them spans 16 bases.

Sequences were obtained from peripheral blood. This TCR derives from a man between 35 and 55 years old with primary liver carcinoma and hepatitis B virus infection. Recombination joined TRBV11-3 with TRBJ2-2; no D segment can be confidently identified. CDR3 region: CASSLGIGSGEELFF. The DNA sequence is as follows: TGTGCCAGCAGCTTAGGAATCGGATCCGGCGAGGAGCTGTTTTTT.